Each of the 20 T cell receptor beta chains below was sequenced from the same sample in a study of blood T cell repertoires in COVID-19. Sequencing used immunoSEQ multiplex PCR; TCRdb keeps in-frame clones, though not all of them. The sample carries about 40,000 clones, more than 85% recorded once. The sequenced material came from peripheral blood. The receptors derive from a woman at least 80 years old with acute or convalescent COVID-19.

V is TRBV10-1 and J is TRBJ2-3, with TRBD1 matching over 7 bases. Unmatched junction bases numbered 5, after V lost 2 bases and J lost 0 bases. The CDR3 totals 16 residues. Germline V CDR1 and CDR2: WNHNN, SYGVQD (reference sequence). The CDR3 sequence is CASSEVETGSTDTQYF. The CDR3 DNA reads as TGCGCCAGCAGTGAGGTTGAGACAGGGAGCACAGATACGCAGTATTTT.

This chain uses TRBV20-1 with TRBJ1-4, with 9 bases lining up with TRBD1. The trim removed 3 bases at V and 7 bases at J, leaving 6 bases unmatched. The CDR3 extends over 14 amino acids. Germline V gene sequence: CDR1 DFQATT, CDR2 SNEGSKA (reference sequence). The CDR3 here is CSASAGTGSEKLFF. The CDR3 region has the DNA TGCAGTGCTAGTGCCGGGACAGGGAGTGAAAAACTGTTTTTT.

The J gene is TRBJ1-5, the V gene TRBV27; a possible D gene is TRBD1 (6 bases). Germline V CDR1 and CDR2: MNHEY, SMNVEV (reference sequence). Between the trimmed V and J ends, which lost 0 bases and 2 bases, there was a span of 8 bases. The CDR3 covers 15 residues. CDR3 sequence (DNA): TGTGCCAGCAGTTTATCCTGGACAGGCAATCAGCCCCAGCATTTT. Its protein product is CASSLSWTGNQPQHF.

This clone was picked up a small number of times. The J gene is TRBJ2-5, the V gene TRBV7-9, with TRBD1 as a possible D gene (8 bases). Trimming shortened V by 5 bases and J by 2 bases, and 24 bases separated the two germline ends. Germline V gene sequence: CDR1 SEHNR, CDR2 FQNEAQ (reference sequence). The CDR3 extends over 18 amino acids. The CDR3 bases are TGTGCCAGCAGCCCTGGAACAGGGGGGGGGTCCACACAAGAGACCCAGTACTTC. Protein sequence: CASSPGTGGGSTQETQYF.

The gene calls are TRBV7-3 and TRBJ2-2; D gene ambiguous. Trimming pared 0 bases from V and 0 bases from J, leaving 2 bases between. CDR3 length equals 14 residues. Germline CDR1 is SGHTA and CDR2 is FQGTGA. As DNA, the CDR3 is TGTGCCAGCAGCTTAACCACGAACACCGGGGAGCTGTTTTTT. Translating it yields CASSLTTNTGELFF.

The V and J genes are TRBV4-1 and TRBJ1-4; TRBD1 might be the D (6 bases). Per the germline V gene, CDR1 is MGHRA and CDR2 is YSYEKL. CDR3 size: 15 residues. V shed 4 bases and J shed 10 bases, with 19 bases lying between them. CDR3 in amino acids: CASSPSAAGEGKLFF. The DNA of the CDR3 is TGCGCCAGCAGCCCCAGTGCGGCAGGGGAAGGAAAACTGTTTTTT.

This sequence joins TRBV5-6 and TRBJ1-5; 7 bases are a match to TRBD1. V was clipped by 4 bases and J by 6 bases; unmatched bases: 10. This CDR3 has 15 residues. Per germline, CDR1 SGHDT and CDR2 YYEEEE. The CDR3 here is CASSARMTGSQPQHF. The CDR3 nucleotides read TGTGCCAGCAGCGCCCGAATGACAGGGAGTCAGCCCCAGCATTTT. Complete variable domain (other parts from reference TRBV5-6 and TRBJ1-5): DAGVTQSPTHLIKTRGQQVTLRCSPKSGHDTVSWYQQALGQGPQFIFQYYEEEERQRGNFPDRFSGHQFPNYSSELNVNALLLGDSALYLCASSARMTGSQPQHFGDGTRLSIL.

This chain joins TRBV6-5 and TRBJ2-1, with a possible D match to TRBD1 (6 bases). Germline CDR1 MNHEY, CDR2 SVGAGI. The CDR3 runs to 12 residues. Trimming took 6 bases from V and 10 from J, leaving 13 bases between them. CDR3 coding DNA: TGTGCCAGCAGCCAGAACAGGGACGAGCAGTTCTTC. Protein: CASSQNRDEQFF.

The chain combines TRBV14 with TRBJ1-6; TRBD1 might be the D (6 bases). V lost 6 bases to trimming and J lost 7 bases, with 13 bases between them. CDR3 length: 14 amino acids. Germline V gene sequence: CDR1 SGHDN, CDR2 FVKESK. CDR3 loop: CASRHRQENSPLHF. CDR3 DNA: TGTGCCAGCAGGCATCGACAGGAAAATTCACCCCTCCACTTT.

V usage is TRBV5-1 and J usage is TRBJ1-1, with a tentative D call TRBD1 (6 bases). CDR3 length: 15 amino acids. Germline values: CDR1 SGHRS, CDR2 YFSETQ. V lost 3 bases to trimming and J lost 4 bases, with 16 bases between them. The CDR3 DNA is TGCGCCAGCAGCTCTTCGACAGGATTGGGCACTGAAGCTTTCTTT. This translates into CASSSSTGLGTEAFF. The full variable domain, in which reference TRBV5-1 and TRBJ1-1 provide the parts outside the CDR3, is KAGVTQTPRYLIKTRGQQVTLSCSPISGHRSVSWYQQTPGQGLQFLFEYFSETQRNKGNFPGRFSGRQFSNSRSEMNVSTLELGDSALYLCASSSSTGLGTEAFFGQGTRLTVV.

This chain joins TRBV7-9 and TRBJ2-5; 8 bases align to TRBD1. Germline V gives CDR1 SEHNR, CDR2 FQNEAQ (reference sequence). The trim removed 4 bases at V and 5 bases at J, leaving 3 bases unmatched. This CDR3 has 13 amino acids. The CDR3 loop reads CASSSGQVETQYF. CDR3 sequence (DNA): TGTGCCAGCAGCTCGGGACAGGTGGAGACCCAGTACTTC.

The gene calls are TRBV7-2 and TRBJ1-1; D is unresolved. The ends were cut back, 4 bases at V and 1 base at J, with 7 bases in the middle. This CDR3 spans 13 amino acids. The germline gives CDR1 SGHTA, CDR2 FQGNSA. The CDR3 here is CASSWAWNTEAFF. The DNA of the CDR3 is TGTGCCAGCAGCTGGGCCTGGAACACTGAAGCTTTCTTT.

The chain is built from TRBV28 and TRBJ2-3; D call uncertain. This CDR3 is 13 amino acids long. Germline CDR1 reads MDHEN; CDR2 reads SYDVKM. V gave up 6 bases and J gave up 2 bases, with 9 bases separating them. DNA of the CDR3: TGTGCCAGCAGCCCACTCAACACAGATACGCAGTATTTT. Translated: CASSPLNTDTQYF.

The V and J genes are TRBV3-1 (or the pseudogene TRBV3-2) and TRBJ2-5; 15 nucleotides agree with TRBD2. Germline-derived CDR1 and CDR2 are LGHDT and YNNKEL (reference sequence). This CDR3 comprises 17 residues. V was clipped by 3 bases and J by 2 bases; unmatched bases: 4. CDR3 residues: CASSQPGLAGGQETQYF. DNA for the CDR3: TGTGCCAGCAGCCAGCCGGGACTAGCGGGGGGTCAAGAGACCCAGTACTTC.

The chain combines TRBV5-1 with TRBJ2-1; 9 positions agree with TRBD1. V lost 2 bases and J lost 8; bases outside the gene matches: 11. This CDR3 is built from 16 residues. CDR1 is SGHRS and CDR2 is YFSETQ in the germline V gene. For the CDR3, the DNA is TGCGCCAGCAGCTTAGGGGTGGGACAGGGCAATTATGAGCAGTTCTTC. Amino acids: CASSLGVGQGNYEQFF.

The V and J genes are TRBV18 and TRBJ2-3, with D maybe TRBD2 (5 bases). The V end lost 0 bases, the J end lost 5 bases, and 6 bases lay between the germline ends. There are 13 residues in the CDR3. CDR1 and CDR2 (germline): KGHSH, LQKENI. The CDR3 protein is CASSPPGVDTQYF. The CDR3 DNA reads as TGTGCCAGCTCACCACCGGGAGTAGATACGCAGTATTTT.

The rearrangement joins TRBV30 to TRBJ2-1; 9 bases match TRBD1. Germline lookup yields CDR1 GTSNPN and CDR2 SVGIG (reference sequence). CDR3 size: 16 residues. V was pared by 3 bases and J by 4 bases, with 10 bases of the junction left unmatched. The CDR3 DNA reads as TGTGCCTGGAGCTCCCACCGACAGGGGGGGTACAATGAGCAGTTCTTC. Its translation is CAWSSHRQGGYNEQFF. Drawing the rest from reference TRBV30 and TRBJ2-1, the complete variable domain is SQTIHQWPATLVQPVGSPLSLECTVEGTSNPNLYWYRQAAGRGLQLLFYSVGIGQISSEVPQNLSASRPQDRQFILSSKKLLLSDSGFYLCAWSSHRQGGYNEQFFGPGTRLTVL.

The J gene is TRBJ2-3, the V gene TRBV7-9, with a possible D match to TRBD1 (5 bases). Germline V gives CDR1 SEHNR, CDR2 FQNEAQ (reference sequence). This CDR3 has 16 amino acids. V dropped 3 bases and J dropped 0 bases, with 13 bases sitting between them. The CDR3 region has the DNA TGTGCCAGCAGCTTGGGGCAGGCTCCGAGCACAGATACGCAGTATTTT. It specifies CASSLGQAPSTDTQYF.

The gene calls are TRBV9 and TRBJ1-1; D not resolved. Germline CDR1 and CDR2: SGDLS and YYNGEE. Trimming pared 2 bases from V and 0 bases from J, leaving 11 bases between. The CDR3 has 15 amino acids. The chain's CDR3 is CASSVRSFMNTEAFF. Written as DNA, the CDR3 is TGTGCCAGCAGCGTTAGATCCTTCATGAACACTGAAGCTTTCTTT.

The rearrangement joins TRBV5-6 to TRBJ1-3; D ambiguous. This CDR3 is built from 17 residues. The germline V and J ends were trimmed by 0 bases and 2 bases, with 15 bases remaining between them. Germline values: CDR1 SGHDT, CDR2 YYEEEE. The CDR3 coding sequence is TGTGCCAGCAGCTTGGGTCGGCGGGAAGGGCCTGGAAACACCATATATTTT. The encoded protein is CASSLGRREGPGNTIYF. The full variable domain, with the rest looked up from reference TRBV5-6 and TRBJ1-3, is DAGVTQSPTHLIKTRGQQVTLRCSPKSGHDTVSWYQQALGQGPQFIFQYYEEEERQRGNFPDRFSGHQFPNYSSELNVNALLLGDSALYLCASSLGRREGPGNTIYFGEGSWLTVV.